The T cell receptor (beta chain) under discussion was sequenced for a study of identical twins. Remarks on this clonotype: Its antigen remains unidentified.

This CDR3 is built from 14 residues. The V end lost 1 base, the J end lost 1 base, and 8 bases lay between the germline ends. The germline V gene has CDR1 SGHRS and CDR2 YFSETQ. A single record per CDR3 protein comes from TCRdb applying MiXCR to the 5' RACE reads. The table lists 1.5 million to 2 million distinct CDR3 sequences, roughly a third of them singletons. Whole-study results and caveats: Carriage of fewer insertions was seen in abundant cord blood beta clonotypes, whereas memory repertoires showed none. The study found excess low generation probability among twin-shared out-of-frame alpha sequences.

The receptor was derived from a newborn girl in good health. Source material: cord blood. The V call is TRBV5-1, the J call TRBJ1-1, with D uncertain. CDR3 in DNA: TGCGCCAGCAGCTTGAGTAGGGAGAACACTGAAGCTTTCTTT. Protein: CASSLSRENTEAFF. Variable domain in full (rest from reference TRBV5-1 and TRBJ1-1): KAGVTQTPRYLIKTRGQQVTLSCSPISGHRSVSWYQQTPGQGLQFLFEYFSETQRNKGNFPGRFSGRQFSNSRSEMNVSTLELGDSALYLCASSLSRENTEAFFGQGTRLTVV.